The source of this T cell receptor beta chain is a study of cytomegalovirus exposure and HLA in healthy donors. Study-level information: From about 180 million T cells, an earlier analysis saw under 140 million unique TCR beta sequences.

CDR1 and CDR2 from the germline V gene are SQVTM and ANQGSEA. The CDR3 has 15 amino acids. This clone was picked up one time. Its antigen is unknown. Primers included in the PCR were 60 Vbeta and 13 Jbeta primers. Profiled with immunoSEQ multiplex PCR; TCRdb holds only in-frame clones, not every one. The table lists over 90,000 clones, 65% to 80% of them singletons, with about 16% in the top ten. Study findings and constraints: The likely explanation for a cluster of highly shared sequence variants was sequencing artifact.

The V and J genes are TRBV29-1 and TRBJ2-5; TRBD2 might be the D (6 bases). The DNA end lines up better with TRBJ2-7; the J call may be wrong. This sequence originates from a woman in her forties or fifties in good health and CMV-seropositive. The sequencing input was PBMCs. This CDR3 reads CSVEDSPGVFNEQYF. The DNA of the CDR3 is TGCAGCGTTGAAGATTCGCCGGGAGTTTTCAACGAGCAGTACTTC.